This entry describes one TCR beta chain. Its antigen is not identified. Clones were read by immunoSEQ multiplex PCR, and TCRdb kept only the in-frame ones, dropping some. The repertoire has 2 million or so clones, approximately 95% of them found once; the top ten carry around 0.13%. This record comes from a study of shared clonotypes between healthy human individuals. Study-wide points: Sampling covered nothing but blood. Tissue TCR repertoires likely differ from those found in blood. Generation of non-shared clonotypes was less probable than generation of clonotypes shared by all four donors. Large sequencing depth failed to make sorted-subset sequencing complete, rarefaction showed.

Germline CDR1 and CDR2: SGDLS and YYNGEE. V was clipped by 4 bases and J by 1 base; unmatched bases: 8. The CDR3 totals 16 residues. The chain couples TRBV9 to TRBJ2-5; 9 bases fit TRBD2. The clonotype was recovered from a man aged 18 to 29 in good health. The sequencing input was naive CD4+ T cells sorted from blood. Sample subset: CD45RA+ positively selected. The CDR3 loop is CASSPRLAVGQETQYF. The CDR3 DNA follows: TGTGCCAGCAGCCCCCGACTAGCGGTTGGCCAAGAGACCCAGTACTTC.